This TCR beta chain was captured in a study of blood T cell repertoires in COVID-19. For the study at large: T cells, B-cell-depleted T cells, or PBMCs provided the cDNA or gDNA that served as material.

Germline CDR1 reads KGHSH; CDR2 reads LQKENI. The CDR3 has 13 residues. Trimming left V 3 bases short and J 1 base short, with 6 bases between. The protocol was immunoSEQ multiplex PCR, while the TCRdb copy is restricted to in-frame clones and leaves out a portion. The data contain more than 200,000 clones, roughly 88% of them singletons. Of note for this clone: Different DNA sequences within this sample yield the same CDR3.

Material for sequencing was peripheral blood. The chain uses TRBV18 and TRBJ2-5, with D possibly TRBD1 on 5 matching bases. The receptor was derived from a woman aged 40 to 49 who had recovered from COVID-19. The CDR3 is CASSPDSQETQYF. In DNA form, the CDR3 reads TGTGCCAGCTCACCTGACAGCCAAGAGACCCAGTACTTC.